The present TCR beta chain was sequenced within a study of blood T cells in healthy people across ages. Study summary: About one barcoded beta molecule per two T cells was captured by template switching.

Germline CDR1 ENHRY, CDR2 SYGVKD. The CDR3 totals 15 residues. With 6 bases removed from V and 0 bases from J, the gap between germline ends came to 13 bases. It was with a sample-barcoded 5' primer and a J-beta primer mix that a second PCR of about 6 to 11 cycles was run. The template-switch adaptor, which had 12 random nucleotides, put a tag on each cDNA molecule. Each CDR3 protein gets one entry after TCRdb re-called the 5' RACE reads with MiXCR. The sample lists around 1,100,000 distinct CDR3 sequences, more than 30% seen once, with under 15% in the top ten. The study isolated at least 7 million PBMCs from each sample.

The sample taken for sequencing was blood. This rearrangement joins TRBV10-3 to TRBJ2-3, with D possibly matching TRBD1 (6 bases). This sequence originates from a young man in good health. Here the CDR3 DNA reads TGTGCCATCAGAGGGACATCCGAAAGCACAGATACGCAGTATTTT. Residues: CAIRGTSESTDTQYF.